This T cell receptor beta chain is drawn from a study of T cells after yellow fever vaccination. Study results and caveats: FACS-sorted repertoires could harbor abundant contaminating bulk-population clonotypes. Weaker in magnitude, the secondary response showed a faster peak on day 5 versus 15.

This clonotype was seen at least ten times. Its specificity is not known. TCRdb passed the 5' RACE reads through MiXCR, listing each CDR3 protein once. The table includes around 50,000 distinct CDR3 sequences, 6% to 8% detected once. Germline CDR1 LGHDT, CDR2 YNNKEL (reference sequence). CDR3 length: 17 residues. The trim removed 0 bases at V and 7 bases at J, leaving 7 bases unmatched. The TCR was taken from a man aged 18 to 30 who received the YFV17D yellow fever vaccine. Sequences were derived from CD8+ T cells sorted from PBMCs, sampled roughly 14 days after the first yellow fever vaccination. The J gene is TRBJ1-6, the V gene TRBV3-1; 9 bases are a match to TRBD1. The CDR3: CASSQDNPTGGNSPLHF. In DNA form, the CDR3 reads TGTGCCAGCAGCCAAGATAACCCGACAGGGGGAAATTCACCCCTCCACTTT.